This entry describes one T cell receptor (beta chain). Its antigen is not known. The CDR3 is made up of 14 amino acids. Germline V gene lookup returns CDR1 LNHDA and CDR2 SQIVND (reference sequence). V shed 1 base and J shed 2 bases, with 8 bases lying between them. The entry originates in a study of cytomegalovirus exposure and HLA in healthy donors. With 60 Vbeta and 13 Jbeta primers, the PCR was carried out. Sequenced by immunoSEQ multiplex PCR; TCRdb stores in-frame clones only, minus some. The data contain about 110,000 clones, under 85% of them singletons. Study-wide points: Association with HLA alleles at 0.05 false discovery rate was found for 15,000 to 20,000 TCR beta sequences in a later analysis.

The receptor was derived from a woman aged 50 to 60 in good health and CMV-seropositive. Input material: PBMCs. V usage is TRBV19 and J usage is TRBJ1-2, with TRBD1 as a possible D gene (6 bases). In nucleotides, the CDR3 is TGTGCCAGTAGTATAGTCGGACAGAACTATGGCTACACCTTC. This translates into CASSIVGQNYGYTF.